These T cell receptor beta chains were read from a single sample in a study of cytomegalovirus exposure and HLA in healthy donors. The method was immunoSEQ multiplex PCR; TCRdb's version includes in-frame clones alone and lacks a portion of them. The sample has 150,000 to 180,000 clones, around 75% seen once. The sample taken for sequencing was PBMCs. The receptor set was obtained from a man aged 18-30 years in good health and CMV-seronegative. The CDR3 runs from the conserved cysteine through the conserved F or W. Each record gives: J gene, V gene, D gene, clone size, CDR3 DNA, CDR3 protein. The D gene is left open where the match is weak. Size values are once, few and many counts, or a class for expanded clones, and some rows have none.

j_gene: TRBJ2-6
v_gene: TRBV2
d_gene: -
abundance: -
CDR3nt: TGTGCCAGCCCCTCGACTGGAAGCTCTGGGGCCAACGTCCTGACTTTC
CDR3aa: CASPSTGSSGANVLTF

j_gene: TRBJ2-1
v_gene: TRBV4-1
d_gene: -
abundance: -
CDR3nt: TGCGCCAGCAGCCAAGGGGCGGGGAGCGTTACTGAGCAGTTCTTC
CDR3aa: CASSQGAGSVTEQFF

j_gene: TRBJ2-7
v_gene: TRBV28
d_gene: -
abundance: -
CDR3nt: TGTGCCAGCAGCCCCCTTCTGGGCAGGTCCTACGAGCAGTACTTC
CDR3aa: CASSPLLGRSYEQYF

j_gene: TRBJ2-7
v_gene: TRBV5-4
d_gene: -
abundance: -
CDR3nt: TGTGCCAGCAGCACGGCTGGCGGCGAGCAGTACTTC
CDR3aa: CASSTAGGEQYF

j_gene: TRBJ2-2
v_gene: TRBV6-5
d_gene: -
abundance: -
CDR3nt: TGTGCCAGCACCCTGGACAGGAACACCGGGGAGCTGTTTTTT
CDR3aa: CASTLDRNTGELFF

j_gene: TRBJ2-1
v_gene: TRBV27
d_gene: -
abundance: -
CDR3nt: TGTGCCAGCAGTTTCGACGGGAGTGGGGGGCAGTTCTTC
CDR3aa: CASSFDGSGGQFF

j_gene: TRBJ2-6
v_gene: TRBV18
d_gene: -
abundance: few
CDR3nt: TGTGCCAGCTCACCTTGGGACACCGCTTCTGGGGCCAACGTCCTGACTTTC
CDR3aa: CASSPWDTASGANVLTF

j_gene: TRBJ2-6
v_gene: TRBV19
d_gene: -
abundance: -
CDR3nt: TGTGCCAGCCGACAGTACTCTGGGGCCAACGTCCTGACTTTC
CDR3aa: CASRQYSGANVLTF

j_gene: TRBJ2-5
v_gene: TRBV5-1
d_gene: TRBD1
abundance: -
CDR3nt: TGCGCCAGCAGCACGACAGGGGCGGGGGAGACCCAGTACTTC
CDR3aa: CASSTTGAGETQYF

j_gene: TRBJ2-1
v_gene: TRBV7-9
d_gene: TRBD2
abundance: -
CDR3nt: TGTGCCAGCAGCTTCTCGGGACTAGCGGGAGTCGGGGAGCAGTTCTTC
CDR3aa: CASSFSGLAGVGEQFF

j_gene: TRBJ2-3
v_gene: TRBV5-1
d_gene: TRBD2
abundance: -
CDR3nt: TGCGCCAGCAGCGCCGGGACTAGCGGCATCACAGATACGCAGTATTTT
CDR3aa: CASSAGTSGITDTQYF

j_gene: TRBJ1-5
v_gene: TRBV7-6
d_gene: TRBD1
abundance: -
CDR3nt: TGTGCCAGCAGCTTAAGGACAGGGGTCGGTCAGCCCCAGCATTTT
CDR3aa: CASSLRTGVGQPQHF

j_gene: TRBJ2-2
v_gene: TRBV5-1
d_gene: -
abundance: -
CDR3nt: TGCGCCAGCAGCTTGGGTGGGGCACGGGAGCTGTTTTTT
CDR3aa: CASSLGGARELFF

j_gene: TRBJ2-3
v_gene: TRBV6-6
d_gene: TRBD1
abundance: -
CDR3nt: TGTGCCAGCAGTGACGGGACAGGGGGCACAGATACGCAGTATTTT
CDR3aa: CASSDGTGGTDTQYF

j_gene: TRBJ2-5
v_gene: TRBV4-2
d_gene: -
abundance: -
CDR3nt: TGTGCCAGCAGCCAAGATCTGGGCCAGTACCAAGAGACCCAGTACTTC
CDR3aa: CASSQDLGQYQETQYF

j_gene: TRBJ2-5
v_gene: TRBV7-6
d_gene: -
abundance: few
CDR3nt: TGTGCCAGCAGCTTAGGAGAGGAAGAGACCCAGTACTTC
CDR3aa: CASSLGEEETQYF

j_gene: TRBJ1-1
v_gene: TRBV4-3
d_gene: -
abundance: few
CDR3nt: TGCGCCAGCAGCCCCTCGACAGGGAACACTGAAGCTTTCTTT
CDR3aa: CASSPSTGNTEAFF

j_gene: TRBJ2-3
v_gene: TRBV9
d_gene: -
abundance: -
CDR3nt: TGTGCCAGCAGCGGATCCCAGGGAGCCCGGCGGGACCCTCCCCCGTCCACAGATACGCAGTATTTT
CDR3aa: CASSGSQGARRDPPPSTDTQYF

j_gene: TRBJ1-1
v_gene: TRBV5-4
d_gene: TRBD1
abundance: once
CDR3nt: TGTGCCAGCAGCCCATACCGGGGACAGCACCACACTGAAGCTTTCTTT
CDR3aa: CASSPYRGQHHTEAFF

j_gene: TRBJ1-5
v_gene: TRBV5-6
d_gene: -
abundance: -
CDR3nt: TGTGCCAGCAGCTCCGACGGGGGTAGCAATCAGCCCCAGCATTTT
CDR3aa: CASSSDGGSNQPQHF

j_gene: TRBJ1-4
v_gene: TRBV10-3
d_gene: -
abundance: -
CDR3nt: TGTGCCATCAGTGATAGAGGGATCGGTGAAAAACTGTTTTTT
CDR3aa: CAISDRGIGEKLFF

j_gene: TRBJ2-1
v_gene: TRBV10-1
d_gene: TRBD1
abundance: -
CDR3nt: TGCGCCAGCGCCTATGGACAGGGTGAGGAAAAGCAGTTCTTC
CDR3aa: CASAYGQGEEKQFF

j_gene: TRBJ2-3
v_gene: TRBV19
d_gene: TRBD1
abundance: -
CDR3nt: TGTGCCAGCCGATGGTCACCAGACAGGGTCACAGATACGCAGTATTTT
CDR3aa: CASRWSPDRVTDTQYF

j_gene: TRBJ2-1
v_gene: TRBV25-1
d_gene: -
abundance: -
CDR3nt: TGTGCCAGCAGTGAATGGCCAGCGGGCGTCTCCTACAATGAGCAGTTCTTC
CDR3aa: CASSEWPAGVSYNEQFF

j_gene: TRBJ2-1
v_gene: TRBV7-8
d_gene: TRBD2
abundance: -
CDR3nt: TGTGCCAGCAGCTTAGCACTAGCGGGAGTGGGATATGAGCAGTTCTTC
CDR3aa: CASSLALAGVGYEQFF